The subject of this entry is one TCR beta chain. Its antigen is not identified. The pancreas tissue came from patients undergoing total pancreatectomy with islet autotransplantation. This entry belongs to a study of immune characteristics of hereditary and idiopathic chronic pancreatitis. Study-wide findings and caveats: Hereditary versus idiopathic pancreatitis showed different Vbeta-Jbeta usage, including TRBV10, TRBV19, TRBV23, TRBV5. Productive TCR rearrangement counts correlated positively with chronic pancreatitis severity scores. Because tissue was from TPIAT only, disease duration differences may confound results.

Trimming removed 5 bases at V and 5 bases at J, with 9 bases between. Germline V gives CDR1 SNHLY, CDR2 FYNNEI. The CDR3 is 12 residues long. Repertoires were generated with immunoSEQ multiplex PCR, while TCRdb's copy carries only in-frame clones and drops some. The sample contains approximately 1,900 clones, about 75% of which appear only once. Sequenced input: pancreas tissue with hereditary chronic pancreatitis. This TCR came from a human donor with chronic pancreatitis. The rearrangement uses TRBV2 and TRBJ2-5; D gene uncertain. The CDR3 coding sequence is TGTGCCAGCAGTTTAGTTCTGGAGACCCAGTACTTC. It codes for CASSLVLETQYF.